This paragraph covers one T cell receptor (beta chain) sequence. Its antigen is unknown. Within the sample, other DNA sequences also encode this same CDR3. The J segment lost 4 bases and the V segment lost 0 bases, leaving 3 bases of the junction unmatched. Per germline, CDR1 KGHSH and CDR2 LQKENI. The CDR3 spans 15 residues. This specimen comes from a study of shared clonotypes between healthy human individuals. For sorted subsets, roughly 210 ng DNA per replicate equaled roughly 30,000 T cell genomes. Original handling: ImmunoSEQ only sent back junction sequences with no quality scores, so filtering was done differently. Some clones are missing from TCRdb's copy, which holds only in-frame ones; the method was immunoSEQ multiplex PCR. V and J calls and clone size are given by that table; D and trimming were obtained from the DNA. Of millions of clones listed, 95% are singletons. Findings and limits, study-wide: Relative to clonotypes present in all four donors, those not shared had lower generation probabilities.

The chain recombines TRBV18 with TRBJ2-7; TRBD1 agrees at 10 bases. Input material: naive CD4+ T cells sorted from blood. Noted subset: CD45RA+ positively selected. This TCR was sampled from a man aged 18 to 30 in good health. CDR3 DNA sequence: TGTGCCAGCTCACCACCGGGACAGGGGAAGTACGAGCAGTACTTC. Encoded protein: CASSPPGQGKYEQYF.